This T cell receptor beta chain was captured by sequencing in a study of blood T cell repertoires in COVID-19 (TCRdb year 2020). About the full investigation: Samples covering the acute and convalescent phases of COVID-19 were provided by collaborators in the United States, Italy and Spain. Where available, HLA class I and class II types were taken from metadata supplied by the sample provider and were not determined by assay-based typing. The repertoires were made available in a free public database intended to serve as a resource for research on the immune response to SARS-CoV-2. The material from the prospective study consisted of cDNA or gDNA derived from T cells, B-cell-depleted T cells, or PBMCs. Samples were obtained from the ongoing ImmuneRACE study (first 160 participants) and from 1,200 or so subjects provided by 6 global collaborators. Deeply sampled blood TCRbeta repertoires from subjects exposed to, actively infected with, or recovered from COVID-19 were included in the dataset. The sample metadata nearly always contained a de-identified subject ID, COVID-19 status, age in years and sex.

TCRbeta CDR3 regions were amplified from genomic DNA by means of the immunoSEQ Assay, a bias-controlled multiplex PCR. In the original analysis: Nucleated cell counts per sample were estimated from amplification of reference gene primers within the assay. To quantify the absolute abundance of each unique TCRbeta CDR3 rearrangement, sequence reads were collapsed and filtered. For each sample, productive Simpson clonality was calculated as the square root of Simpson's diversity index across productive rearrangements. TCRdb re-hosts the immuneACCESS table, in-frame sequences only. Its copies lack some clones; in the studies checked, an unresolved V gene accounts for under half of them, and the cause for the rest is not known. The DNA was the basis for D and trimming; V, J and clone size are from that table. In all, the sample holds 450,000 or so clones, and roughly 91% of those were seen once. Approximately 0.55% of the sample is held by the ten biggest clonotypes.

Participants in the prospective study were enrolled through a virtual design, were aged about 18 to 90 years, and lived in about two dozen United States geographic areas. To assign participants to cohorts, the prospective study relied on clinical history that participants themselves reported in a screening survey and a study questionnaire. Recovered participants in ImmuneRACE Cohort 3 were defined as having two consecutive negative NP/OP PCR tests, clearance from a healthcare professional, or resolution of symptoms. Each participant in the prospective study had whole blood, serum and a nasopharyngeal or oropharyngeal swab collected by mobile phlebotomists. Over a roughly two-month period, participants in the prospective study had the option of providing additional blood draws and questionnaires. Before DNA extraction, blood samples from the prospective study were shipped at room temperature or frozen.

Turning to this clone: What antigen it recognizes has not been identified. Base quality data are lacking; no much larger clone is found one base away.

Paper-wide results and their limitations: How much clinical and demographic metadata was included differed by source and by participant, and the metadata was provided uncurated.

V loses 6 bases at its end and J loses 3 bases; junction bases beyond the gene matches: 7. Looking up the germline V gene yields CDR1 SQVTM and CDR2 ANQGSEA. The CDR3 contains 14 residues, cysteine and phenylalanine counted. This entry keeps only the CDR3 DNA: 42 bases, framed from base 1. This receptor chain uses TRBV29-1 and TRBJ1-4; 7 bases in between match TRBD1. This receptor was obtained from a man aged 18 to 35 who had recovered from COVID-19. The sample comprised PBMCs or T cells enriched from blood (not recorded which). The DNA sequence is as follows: TGCAGCGTCGCGGAGACAGGGTCTAATGAAAAACTGTTTTTT. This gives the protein CSVAETGSNEKLFF.